A single sample is the source of the 25 T cell receptor beta chains below, sequenced in a study of cytomegalovirus exposure and HLA in healthy donors. The PCR made use of 60 Vbeta and 13 Jbeta primers. The assay was immunoSEQ multiplex PCR, and TCRdb's table has in-frame clones only and misses some. This repertoire includes about 32,000 clones. The sample consisted of PBMCs. These receptor sequences come from a female donor in good health and CMV-seronegative.

The chain recombines TRBV7-9 with TRBJ1-2; D is ambiguous. The CDR3 is made up of 13 amino acids. Per the germline V gene, CDR1 is SEHNR and CDR2 is FQNEAQ (reference sequence). V gave up 9 bases and J gave up 4 bases, with 15 bases separating them. The CDR3 coding sequence is TGTGCCAGTAAGCTTACAGCTTCCTATGGCTACACCTTC. Translated, it gives CASKLTASYGYTF.

The V gene is TRBV28, the J gene TRBJ1-1, with D possibly matching TRBD1 (6 bases). The V gene lost 5 bases and the J gene lost 1 base, with 14 bases spanning the gap. CDR3 length equals 15 residues. The germline V gene encodes CDR1 MDHEN and CDR2 SYDVKM. CDR3 sequence (DNA): TGTGCCAGCAGTCCCGGTGGGGGACAGAACACTGAAGCTTTCTTT. Translating it yields CASSPGGGQNTEAFF. The entire variable domain, with the rest obtained from reference TRBV28 and TRBJ1-1, is as follows: DVKVTQSSRYLVKRTGEKVFLECVQDMDHENMFWYRQDPGLGLRLIYFSYDVKMKEKGDIPEGYSVSREKKERFSLILESASTNQTSMYLCASSPGGGQNTEAFFGQGTRLTVV.

V gene TRBV10-3 combines with J gene TRBJ2-3, with 9 bases lining up with TRBD2. J gave up 4 bases and V 10 bases, and 9 bases lay outside the gene matches. Germline CDR1 reads ENHRY; CDR2 reads SYGVKD. This CDR3 contains 14 residues. CDR3 loop: CATQAGGSPDTQYF. The CDR3 DNA reads TGTGCCACCCAAGCGGGGGGCTCCCCAGATACGCAGTATTTT.

This rearrangement joins TRBV18 to TRBJ2-7; D gene ambiguous. V was clipped by 1 base and J by 1 base, with 8 bases between them. This CDR3 spans 14 amino acids. From germline, CDR1 is KGHSH and CDR2 LQKENI. The CDR3 sequence is CASSPRANSYEQYF. The CDR3 nucleotides read TGTGCCAGCTCACCACGCGCGAATTCCTACGAGCAGTACTTC.

This chain joins TRBV6-1 and TRBJ1-2, with D tentatively TRBD1 (6 bases). Germline V gene lookup returns CDR1 MNHNS and CDR2 SASEGT. CDR3 length equals 13 residues. Trimming pared 1 base from V and 6 bases from J, leaving 9 bases between. DNA of the CDR3: TGTGCCAGCAGTGAAGGGGGGGGCGATGGCTACACCTTC. Its protein is CASSEGGGDGYTF.

The rearrangement joins TRBV7-9 to TRBJ1-4; TRBD1 matches 8 bases. The germline V gene has CDR1 SEHNR and CDR2 FQNEAQ (reference sequence). V was pared by 5 bases and J by 4 bases, with 6 bases of the junction left unmatched. This CDR3 is built from 15 residues. CDR3 bases: TGTGCCAGCAGCCCAGGGACAGGCTATAATGAAAAACTGTTTTTT. This gives the protein CASSPGTGYNEKLFF.

The rearrangement joins TRBV5-1 to TRBJ1-1; possible D gene TRBD1, 5 bases. V was pared by 3 bases and J by 3 bases, with 21 bases between. CDR1 SGHRS and CDR2 YFSETQ come from the germline V gene. The CDR3 has 17 amino acids. The CDR3 bases are TGCGCCAGCAGCTCCGGATTAGGGGCGGCGGAATACACTGAAGCTTTCTTT. It is translated as CASSSGLGAAEYTEAFF.

The gene calls are TRBV11-2 and TRBJ2-7, with D possibly TRBD1 on 6 matching bases. The CDR3 covers 17 residues. CDR1 SGHAT and CDR2 FQNNGV come from the germline V gene. The V gene lost 1 base and the J gene lost 0 bases, with 16 bases spanning the gap. The CDR3 reads CASSLVSGARTSYEQYF. The CDR3 DNA reads TGTGCCAGCAGCTTAGTTTCAGGGGCTCGCACCTCCTACGAGCAGTACTTC.

The V call is TRBV6-1, the J call TRBJ1-3, with 7 bases matching TRBD1. The CDR3 contains 15 residues. CDR1 is MNHNS, CDR2 SASEGT, per germline. V was clipped by 10 bases and J by 0 bases; unmatched bases: 9. The CDR3 sequence is CAIWDSQSSGNTIYF. The CDR3 DNA reads TGTGCCATCTGGGACAGTCAAAGCTCTGGAAACACCATATATTTT.

The genes are TRBV14 and TRBJ1-2; possible D gene TRBD1, 5 bases. Germline CDR1 reads SGHDN; CDR2 reads FVKESK. CDR3 size: 13 residues. V lost 1 base and J 8 bases, leaving 11 bases between the germline ends. The CDR3 here is CASSQGTTGGYTF. In DNA, the CDR3 is TGTGCCAGCAGCCAAGGGACAACGGGCGGCTACACCTTC. The complete variable domain, with remaining parts taken from reference TRBV14 and TRBJ1-2, reads EAGVTQFPSHSVIEKGQTVTLRCDPISGHDNLYWYRRVMGKEIKFLLHFVKESKQDESGMPNNRFLAERTGGTYSTLKVQPAELEDSGVYFCASSQGTTGGYTFGSGTRLTVV.

The chain couples TRBV6-5 to TRBJ1-2; 8 bases map to TRBD1. Unmatched junction bases numbered 6, after V lost 1 base and J lost 5 bases. This CDR3 is 15 amino acids long. CDR1 is MNHEY, CDR2 SVGAGI, per germline. The CDR3 loop is CASSYLGTGDYGYTF. For the CDR3, the DNA is TGTGCCAGCAGTTACTTGGGGACAGGTGATTATGGCTACACCTTC.

Note on this clone: At one end, the junction sequence differs from germline, possibly due to a read error. The V call is TRBV19, the J call TRBJ1-3; 8 nucleotides line up with TRBD1. The CDR3 consists of 14 residues. Germline CDR1 reads LNHDA; CDR2 reads SQIVND (reference sequence). The CDR3 nucleotides read TGTGCCAGTAGTCCCAGGGGGCTTGGATACACCATATATTTT. Protein product: CASSPRGLGYTIYF.

The rearrangement links TRBV7-3 to TRBJ2-6; no clear D. In germline, CDR1 is SGHTA, CDR2 FQGTGA. Trimming cost V 2 bases and J 2 bases, with 7 bases left between them. CDR3 length equals 15 residues. This chain's CDR3 is CASSLRVAGANVLTF. CDR3 nucleotide sequence: TGTGCCAGCAGCTTACGAGTGGCTGGGGCCAACGTCCTGACTTTC. Full variable domain (rest looked up from reference TRBV7-3 and TRBJ2-6): GAGVSQTPSNKVTEKGKYVELRCDPISGHTALYWYRQSLGQGPEFLIYFQGTGAADDSGLPNDRFFAVRPEGSVSTLKIQRTERGDSAVYLCASSLRVAGANVLTFGAGSRLTVL.

This chain joins TRBV11-1 and TRBJ2-7, with 8 bases that match TRBD1. The CDR3 sequence is 14 residues long. J was trimmed by 3 bases and V by 5 bases; bases with no gene match: 6. CDR1 SGHAT and CDR2 FQDESV come from the germline V gene (reference sequence). CDR3 region: CASSQRTGYYEQYF. CDR3 coding DNA: TGTGCCAGCAGCCAGAGGACAGGGTACTACGAGCAGTACTTC.

The chain links TRBV28 to TRBJ1-2; the D gene is possibly TRBD1 (6 bases). The CDR3 is 13 amino acids. The V end was cut by 5 bases, the J end by 5 bases, with 12 bases between. The germline V gene encodes CDR1 MDHEN and CDR2 SYDVKM. This chain's CDR3 is CASSLGQFYGYTF. The CDR3 DNA follows: TGTGCCAGCAGTCTTGGACAGTTTTATGGCTACACCTTC.

The V and J genes are TRBV4-2 and TRBJ2-3; D is perhaps TRBD2 (7 bases). V dropped 4 bases and J dropped 2 bases, with 13 bases sitting between them. Germline values: CDR1 LGHNA, CDR2 YNFKEQ. CDR3 length equals 15 residues. The CDR3 DNA is TGTGCCAGCAGCCGAGAGGGGGGGAACACAGATACGCAGTATTTT. This gives the protein CASSREGGNTDTQYF.

The CDR3 nucleotides are TGTGCCAGCAGCTTAGCGGCTAGCGGGGGGGTGACCGGGGAGCTGTTTTTT. This encodes CASSLAASGGVTGELFF. The chain recombines TRBV7-2 with TRBJ2-2, with 12 bases aligning to TRBD2. The J segment lost 5 bases and the V segment lost 0 bases, leaving 4 bases of the junction unmatched. From germline, CDR1 is SGHTA and CDR2 FQGNSA. This CDR3 comprises 17 residues.

The V gene is TRBV5-6, the J gene TRBJ1-4; D may be TRBD1 (6 bases). Trimming cost V 0 bases and J 8 bases, with 14 bases left between them. Germline CDR1 SGHDT, CDR2 YYEEEE. CDR3 length: 15 residues. The CDR3 coding sequence is TGTGCCAGCAGCTTGGAAGGGGGAGTCAAAGAAAAACTGTTTTTT. Protein sequence: CASSLEGGVKEKLFF. Full variable domain (rest looked up from reference TRBV5-6 and TRBJ1-4): DAGVTQSPTHLIKTRGQQVTLRCSPKSGHDTVSWYQQALGQGPQFIFQYYEEEERQRGNFPDRFSGHQFPNYSSELNVNALLLGDSALYLCASSLEGGVKEKLFFGSGTQLSVL.

The chain combines TRBV6-4 with TRBJ1-2; TRBD1 might be the D (6 bases). CDR1 MRHNA and CDR2 SNTAGT come from the germline V gene. This CDR3 region has 16 residues. V lost 0 bases and J 5 bases, leaving 16 bases between the germline ends. The CDR3 protein is CASSDSAPGGHYGYTF. For the CDR3, the DNA is TGTGCCAGCAGTGACTCTGCCCCGGGGGGCCATTATGGCTACACCTTC.

The V call is TRBV11-3, the J call TRBJ1-6, with 10 bases fitting TRBD1. The length of the CDR3 is 15 residues. V lost 5 bases to trimming and J lost 10 bases; unmatched junction nucleotides: 8. The germline V gene encodes CDR1 SGHNT and CDR2 YENEEA. The CDR3 sequence is CASSLGTGVRSPLHF. The CDR3 DNA reads TGTGCCAGCAGCCTCGGGACAGGGGTTCGATCACCCCTCCACTTT.

The chain combines TRBV23-1 with TRBJ1-5; D unclear. TRBV23-1 is annotated as an ORF whose role is uncertain. Trimming left V 0 bases short and J 3 bases short, with 12 bases between. This CDR3 comprises 16 residues. The CDR3 sequence: CASSQSEGRHNQPQHF. CDR3 in DNA: TGCGCCAGCAGTCAATCCGAGGGTCGCCACAATCAGCCCCAGCATTTT.

The chain employs TRBV19 and TRBJ1-2, with TRBD1 matching over 8 bases. From germline, CDR1 is LNHDA and CDR2 SQIVND (reference sequence). The CDR3 runs to 15 residues. Germline trimming cut 5 bases from V and 7 bases from J; bases unmatched to any gene: 12. As DNA, the CDR3 is TGTGCCAGTAGTCCCTCCTCCGGGACAGGTAGTGGCTACACCTTC. Protein sequence: CASSPSSGTGSGYTF.

The chain has TRBV4-2 and TRBJ2-7; 7 positions agree with TRBD1. Per germline, CDR1 LGHNA and CDR2 YNFKEQ. CDR3 size: 14 residues. V lost 1 base to trimming and J lost 1 base; unmatched junction nucleotides: 1. The CDR3 sequence: CASSQGGQSYEQYF. CDR3 coding DNA: TGTGCCAGCAGCCAAGGGGGACAGTCCTACGAGCAGTACTTC.

The J gene is TRBJ2-3, the V gene TRBV5-5; TRBD1 aligns across 9 bases. V was clipped by 3 bases and J by 5 bases; unmatched bases: 4. This CDR3 comprises 14 residues. CDR1 SGHKS and CDR2 YYEKEE come from the germline V gene (reference sequence). CDR3 loop: CASSWDRVGDTQYF. The DNA for the CDR3 is TGTGCCAGCAGCTGGGACAGGGTGGGAGATACGCAGTATTTT.

With regard to this clone: Other DNA sequences in this sample translate to the same CDR3. The chain joins TRBV19 to TRBJ1-1; 8 bases map to TRBD1. With 6 bases clipped from V and 6 bases from J, the junction kept 12 bases outside the gene matches. There are 15 residues in the CDR3. The germline CDR1 and CDR2 sequences are LNHDA and SQIVND (reference sequence). CDR3 nucleotide sequence: TGTGCCAGTAGCTCGACAGGGGCCGCCCAGGCTGAAGCTTTCTTT. Translated: CASSSTGAAQAEAFF.